Below are 11 T cell receptor beta chains sequenced from a single sample in a study of cytomegalovirus exposure and HLA in healthy donors. This PCR relied on a set of 60 Vbeta primers and 13 Jbeta primers. Clones were sequenced by immunoSEQ multiplex PCR, and TCRdb holds only the in-frame ones, with some missing. Of approximately 100,000 clones in the sample, 69% were seen once. The sequencing input was PBMCs. These receptors came from an older woman in good health and CMV-seropositive.

The rearrangement links TRBV30 to TRBJ1-1, with 8 bases that match TRBD1. CDR3 size: 14 residues. CDR1 GTSNPN and CDR2 SVGIG come from the germline V gene (reference sequence). The V and J ends lost 2 bases and 4 bases, in that order; junction bases with no gene match: 6. The CDR3 DNA reads TGTGCCTGGAGTTCCAGGGGGCGCCCCACTGAAGCTTTCTTT. Its protein product is CAWSSRGRPTEAFF.

The rearrangement links TRBV9 to TRBJ2-2; 11 positions match TRBD2. V shed 1 base and J 7 bases; nucleotides not matched to a gene: 9. Germline CDR1 reads SGDLS; CDR2 reads YYNGEE. The CDR3 has 17 residues. In DNA, the CDR3 is TGTGCCAGCAGCGTAACTCTAGCGGGGGGTCAGGGCGGGGAGCTGTTTTTT. Translated: CASSVTLAGGQGGELFF. Supplemented by reference TRBV9 and TRBJ2-2, the full variable domain reads DSGVTQTPKHLITATGQRVTLRCSPRSGDLSVYWYQQSLDQGLQFLIQYYNGEERAKGNILERFSAQQFPDLHSELNLSSLELGDSALYFCASSVTLAGGQGGELFFGEGSRLTVL.

The rearrangement uses TRBV18 and TRBJ1-2; 9 bases fit TRBD1. V lost 2 bases to trimming and J lost 4 bases; unmatched junction nucleotides: 8. This CDR3 has 16 amino acids. Germline assignment: CDR1 KGHSH and CDR2 LQKENI. The CDR3 here is CASSPRTGALSYGYTF. Here the CDR3 DNA reads TGTGCCAGCTCACCAAGGACAGGGGCCCTTTCCTATGGCTACACCTTC.

This clone has only a few counts. The rearrangement uses TRBV6-5 and TRBJ1-3; D might be TRBD1 (6 bases). This CDR3 has 15 amino acids. V shed 2 bases and J shed 2 bases, with 10 bases lying between them. Germline values: CDR1 MNHEY, CDR2 SVGAGI. For the CDR3, the DNA is TGTGCCAGCAGTTACGTACAGGGCCCTGGAAACACCATATATTTT. This sequence encodes CASSYVQGPGNTIYF.

The chain recombines TRBV7-6 with TRBJ2-3, with D possibly being TRBD1 (5 bases). The V end was cut by 1 base, the J end by 6 bases, with 8 bases between. Per the germline V gene, CDR1 is SGHVS and CDR2 is FNYEAQ. CDR3 length equals 13 residues. In nucleotides, the CDR3 is TGTGCCAGCAGCTTAGGACAGTTGGATACGCAGTATTTT. It is translated as CASSLGQLDTQYF.

By proportion, this clone is medium-sized. Other DNA sequences in the sample encode the same CDR3. This rearrangement joins TRBV18 to TRBJ1-2; TRBD1 aligns across 11 bases. After removal of 3 bases from V and 8 bases from J, the junction contained 2 bases not matched to a gene. This CDR3 is built from 13 residues. Germline loops: CDR1 KGHSH, CDR2 LQKENI. The CDR3 sequence is CASSPGQGEGYTF. CDR3 sequence (DNA): TGTGCCAGCTCACCGGGACAGGGGGAAGGCTACACCTTC.

This clone was counted a few times. The V call is TRBV4-1, the J call TRBJ2-1; 8 bases are shared with TRBD2. This CDR3 region has 17 residues. The junction had 10 bases not matched to a gene; V was cut back by 0 bases and J by 6 bases. The V gene's germline CDR1 is MGHRA and CDR2 YSYEKL. CDR3 coding DNA: TGCGCCAGCAGCCAAGACCTCGGGGGGGGCCTACGCAATGAGCAGTTCTTC. Translated, it gives CASSQDLGGGLRNEQFF.

This clone was found a few times. A far larger clone is a single base away, which makes a read error likely. At the DNA level, this CDR3 is encoded by other sequences in the same sample as well. The gene calls are TRBV4-2 and TRBJ2-5; TRBD2 agrees at 9 bases. The germline V gene encodes CDR1 LGHNA and CDR2 YNFKEQ. The CDR3 is 17 residues long. The CDR3 nucleotides are TGTGCCAGTAGCCAAGATGAGGCGGGGGGGTACCAAGAGACCCAGTACTTC. Translation gives CASSQDEAGGYQETQYF.

This clone was detected only a few times. This sequence joins TRBV20-1 and TRBJ2-1; D is unresolved. Germline V CDR1 and CDR2: DFQATT, SNEGSKA (reference sequence). This CDR3 is 11 amino acids long. The V end lost 6 bases, the J end lost 5 bases, and 8 bases lay between the germline ends. For the CDR3, the DNA is TGCAGTGCCATCAAAAACAATGAGCAGTTCTTC. Residues: CSAIKNNEQFF.

This chain joins TRBV6-1 and TRBJ1-3, with 9 bases matching TRBD1. The V gene's germline CDR1 is MNHNS and CDR2 SASEGT. V dropped 7 bases and J dropped 4; count of bases not matched to a gene: 8. CDR3 length: 15 residues. This CDR3 is CASTEQGAVGNTIYF. CDR3 in DNA: TGTGCCAGCACCGAACAGGGGGCGGTCGGAAACACCATATATTTT.

The V gene is TRBV13, the J gene TRBJ1-3; 9 nucleotides agree with TRBD1. The V segment lost 3 bases and the J segment 0 bases; nucleotides outside the gene matches: 15. Germline V gene data show CDR1 as PRHDT and CDR2 as FYEKMQ (reference sequence). This CDR3 has 20 residues. In nucleotides, the CDR3 is TGTGCCAGCAGCTTTTTCCTTCTAGGGACAGGGACGACCTCTGGAAACACCATATATTTT. Residues: CASSFFLLGTGTTSGNTIYF.